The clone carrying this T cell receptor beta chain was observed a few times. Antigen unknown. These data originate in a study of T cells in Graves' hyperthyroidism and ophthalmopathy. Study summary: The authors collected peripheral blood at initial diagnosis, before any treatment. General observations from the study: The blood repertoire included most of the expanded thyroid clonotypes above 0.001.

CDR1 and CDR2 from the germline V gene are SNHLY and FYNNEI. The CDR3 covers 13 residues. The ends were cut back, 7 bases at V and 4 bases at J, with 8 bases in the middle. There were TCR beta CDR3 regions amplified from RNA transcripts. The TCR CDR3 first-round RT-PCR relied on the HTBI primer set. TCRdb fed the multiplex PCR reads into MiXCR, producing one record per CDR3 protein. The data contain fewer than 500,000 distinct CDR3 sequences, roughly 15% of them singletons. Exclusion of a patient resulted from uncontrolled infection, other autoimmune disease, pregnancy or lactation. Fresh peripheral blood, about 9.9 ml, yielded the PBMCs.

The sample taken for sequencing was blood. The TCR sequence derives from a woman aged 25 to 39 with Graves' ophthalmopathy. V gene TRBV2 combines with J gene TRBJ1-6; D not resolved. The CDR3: CASIPGYNSPLHF. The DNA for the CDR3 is TGTGCCAGCATTCCGGGGTATAATTCACCCCTCCACTTT. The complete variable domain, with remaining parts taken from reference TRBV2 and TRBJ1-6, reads EPEVTQTPSHQVTQMGQEVILRCVPISNHLYFYWYRQILGQKVEFLVSFYNNEISEKSEIFDDQFSVERPDGSNFTLKIRSTKLEDSAMYFCASIPGYNSPLHFGNGTRLTVT.